The entry that follows covers one T cell receptor (beta chain) sequence. Regarding treatment: approximately 18 received Ad26.COV2.S at low or high dose, single or two shots; about 5 received placebo; per-sample allocation not given. After the first vaccine or placebo injection, samples were drawn on day 63. Here immunoSEQ multiplex PCR was the method, and the copy in TCRdb shows in-frame clones only, minus some. This sample has approximately 300,000 clones; around four fifths occur once, and the top ten carry 2% to 2.5%. Between the trimmed V and J ends, which lost 3 bases and 4 bases, there was a span of 9 bases. The length of the CDR3 is 13 residues. This entry belongs to a study of Ad26.COV2.S vaccination and SARS-CoV-2 variants.

The clonotype comes from a person between 18 and 65 years old who received the Ad26.COV2.S COVID-19 vaccine or a placebo. V gene TRBV12-3 or TRBV12-4 combines with J gene TRBJ1-1; no definite D call. The specimen comprised peripheral blood, sampled in a trial of Ad26.COV2.S vaccine versus placebo. The CDR3 is CASSFRDRTEAFF. The CDR3, as DNA: TGTGCCAGCAGTTTCCGGGATCGCACTGAAGCTTTCTTT.